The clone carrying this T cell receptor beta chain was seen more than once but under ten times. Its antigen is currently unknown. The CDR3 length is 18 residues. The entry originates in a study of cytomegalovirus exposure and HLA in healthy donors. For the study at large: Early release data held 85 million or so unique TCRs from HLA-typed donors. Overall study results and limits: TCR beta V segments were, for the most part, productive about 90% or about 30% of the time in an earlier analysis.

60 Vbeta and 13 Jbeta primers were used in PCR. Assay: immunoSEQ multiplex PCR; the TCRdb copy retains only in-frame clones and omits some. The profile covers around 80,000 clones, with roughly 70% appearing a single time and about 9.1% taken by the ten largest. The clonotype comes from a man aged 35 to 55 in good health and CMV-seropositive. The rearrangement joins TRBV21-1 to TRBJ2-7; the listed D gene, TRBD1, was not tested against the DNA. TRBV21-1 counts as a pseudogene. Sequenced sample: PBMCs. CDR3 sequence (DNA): TGTGCCAGCAGCCAAAGGTTCGTGTGGACAGGGACCAACTACGAGCAGTACTTC. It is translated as CASSQRFVWTGTNYEQYF.